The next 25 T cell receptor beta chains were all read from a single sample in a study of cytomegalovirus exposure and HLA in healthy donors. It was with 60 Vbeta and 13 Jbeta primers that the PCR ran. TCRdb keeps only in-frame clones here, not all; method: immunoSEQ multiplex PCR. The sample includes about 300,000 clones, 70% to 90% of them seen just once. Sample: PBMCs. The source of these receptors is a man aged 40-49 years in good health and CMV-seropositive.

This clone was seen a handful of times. CDR3 sequence: CSVLTGQGSIEQFF. The CDR3 DNA reads as TGCAGCGTACTTACGGGACAGGGGAGTATTGAGCAGTTCTTC. V gene TRBV29-1 combines with J gene TRBJ2-1; TRBD1 agrees at 10 bases. CDR1 and CDR2 (germline): SQVTM, ANQGSEA. The V and J ends lost 6 bases and 9 bases, in that order; junction bases with no gene match: 11. This CDR3 contains 14 residues.

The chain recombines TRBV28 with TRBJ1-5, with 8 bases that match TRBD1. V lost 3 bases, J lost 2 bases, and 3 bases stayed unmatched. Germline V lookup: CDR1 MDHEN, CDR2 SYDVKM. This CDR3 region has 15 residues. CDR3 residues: CASSFLGQGNQPQHF. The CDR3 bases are TGTGCCAGCAGTTTCCTGGGACAGGGCAATCAGCCCCAGCATTTT.

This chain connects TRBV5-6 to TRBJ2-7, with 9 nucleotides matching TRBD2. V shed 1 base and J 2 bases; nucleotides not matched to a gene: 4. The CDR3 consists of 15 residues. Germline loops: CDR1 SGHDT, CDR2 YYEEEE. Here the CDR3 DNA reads TGTGCCAGCAGCTTGTGGCTAGCGGGACCCTACGAGCAGTACTTC. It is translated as CASSLWLAGPYEQYF. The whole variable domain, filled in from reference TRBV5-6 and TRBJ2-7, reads DAGVTQSPTHLIKTRGQQVTLRCSPKSGHDTVSWYQQALGQGPQFIFQYYEEEERQRGNFPDRFSGHQFPNYSSELNVNALLLGDSALYLCASSLWLAGPYEQYFGPGTRLTVT.

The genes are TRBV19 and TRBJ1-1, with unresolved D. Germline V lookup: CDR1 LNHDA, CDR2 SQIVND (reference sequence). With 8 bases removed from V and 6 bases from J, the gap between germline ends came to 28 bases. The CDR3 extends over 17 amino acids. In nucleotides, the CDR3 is TGTGCCAGTTCTGCGAACAATGAGGGCTCCGGTTCCCCTGAAGCTTTCTTT. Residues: CASSANNEGSGSPEAFF. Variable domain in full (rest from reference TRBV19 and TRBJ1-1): DGGITQSPKYLFRKEGQNVTLSCEQNLNHDAMYWYRQDPGQGLRLIYYSQIVNDFQKGDIAEGYSVSREKKESFPLTVTSAQKNPTAFYLCASSANNEGSGSPEAFFGQGTRLTVV.

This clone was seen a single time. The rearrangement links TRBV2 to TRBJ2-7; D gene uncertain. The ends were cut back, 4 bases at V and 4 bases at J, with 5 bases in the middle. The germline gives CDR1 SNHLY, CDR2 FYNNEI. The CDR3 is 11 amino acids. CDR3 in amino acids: CASSAHYEQYF. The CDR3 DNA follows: TGTGCCAGCAGTGCACATTACGAGCAGTACTTC.

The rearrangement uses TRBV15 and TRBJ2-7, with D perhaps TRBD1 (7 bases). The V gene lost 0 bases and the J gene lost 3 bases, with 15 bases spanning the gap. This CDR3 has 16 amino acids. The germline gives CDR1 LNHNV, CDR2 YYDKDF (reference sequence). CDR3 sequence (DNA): TGTGCCACCAGCAGAGATCGGGCGGGACAGTTCTACGAGCAGTACTTC. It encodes CATSRDRAGQFYEQYF.

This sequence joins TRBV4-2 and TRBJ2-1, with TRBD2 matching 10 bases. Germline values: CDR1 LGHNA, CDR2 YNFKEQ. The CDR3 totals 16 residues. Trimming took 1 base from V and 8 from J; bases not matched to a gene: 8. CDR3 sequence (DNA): TGTGCCAGCAGCCAAGGCGAATCTAGCGGGAGCGATGAGCAGTTCTTC. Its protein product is CASSQGESSGSDEQFF.

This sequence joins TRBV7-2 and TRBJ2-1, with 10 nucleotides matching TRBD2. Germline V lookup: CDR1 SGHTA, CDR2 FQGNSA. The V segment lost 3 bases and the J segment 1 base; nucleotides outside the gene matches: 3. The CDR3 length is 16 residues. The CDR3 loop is CASSFSSGSSYNEQFF. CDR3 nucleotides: TGTGCCAGCAGCTTCTCTAGCGGGAGTTCCTACAATGAGCAGTTCTTC.

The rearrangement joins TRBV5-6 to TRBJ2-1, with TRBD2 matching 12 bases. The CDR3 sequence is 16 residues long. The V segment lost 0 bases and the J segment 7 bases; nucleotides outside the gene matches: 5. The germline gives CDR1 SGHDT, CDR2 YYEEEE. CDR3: CASSLVLAGGENEQFF. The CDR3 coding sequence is TGTGCCAGCAGCTTGGTGCTAGCGGGAGGGGAAAATGAGCAGTTCTTC.

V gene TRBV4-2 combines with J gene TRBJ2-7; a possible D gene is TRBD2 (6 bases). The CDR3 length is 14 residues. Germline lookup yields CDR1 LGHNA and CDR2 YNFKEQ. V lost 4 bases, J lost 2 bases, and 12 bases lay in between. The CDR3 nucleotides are TGTGCCAGCAGCCGGGGAGGATTTACCTACGAGCAGTACTTC. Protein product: CASSRGGFTYEQYF.

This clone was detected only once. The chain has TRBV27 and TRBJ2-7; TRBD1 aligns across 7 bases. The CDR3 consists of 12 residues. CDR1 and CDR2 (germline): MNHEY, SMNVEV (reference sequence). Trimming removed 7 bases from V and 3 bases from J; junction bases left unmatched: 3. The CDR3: CASTDRNYEQYF. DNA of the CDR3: TGTGCCAGCACGGACAGGAACTACGAGCAGTACTTC.

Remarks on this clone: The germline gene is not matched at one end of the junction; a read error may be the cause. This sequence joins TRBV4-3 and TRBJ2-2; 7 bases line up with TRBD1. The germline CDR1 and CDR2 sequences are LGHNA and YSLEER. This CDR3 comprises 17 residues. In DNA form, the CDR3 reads TGCGCCAGCAGCCAAGATCTTCCGGACAGGAACCCCGGGGAGCTGTTTTTT. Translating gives CASSQDLPDRNPGELFF.

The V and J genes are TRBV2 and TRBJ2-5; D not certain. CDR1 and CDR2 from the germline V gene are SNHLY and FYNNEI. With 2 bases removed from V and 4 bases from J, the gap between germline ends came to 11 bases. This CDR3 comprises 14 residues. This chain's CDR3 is CASSESQVGETQYF. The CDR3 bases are TGTGCCAGCAGTGAATCCCAGGTCGGAGAGACCCAGTACTTC.

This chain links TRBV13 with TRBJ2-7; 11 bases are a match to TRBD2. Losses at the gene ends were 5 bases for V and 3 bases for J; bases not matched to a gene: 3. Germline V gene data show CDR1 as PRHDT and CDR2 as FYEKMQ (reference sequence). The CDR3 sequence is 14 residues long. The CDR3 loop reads CASSTSGSRYEQYF. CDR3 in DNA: TGTGCCAGCAGCACTAGCGGGAGCCGCTACGAGCAGTACTTC.

The CDR3 DNA sequence: TGTGCCAGCAATTCCCAGGGGATTCGGGGAAGCTACACCTTC. Protein: CASNSQGIRGSYTF. The chain couples TRBV27 to TRBJ1-2; maybe TRBD1 (6 bases). Germline CDR1 MNHEY, CDR2 SMNVEV (reference sequence). The CDR3 sequence is 14 residues long. V was shortened by 7 bases and J by 9 bases, with 21 bases between the two germline ends.

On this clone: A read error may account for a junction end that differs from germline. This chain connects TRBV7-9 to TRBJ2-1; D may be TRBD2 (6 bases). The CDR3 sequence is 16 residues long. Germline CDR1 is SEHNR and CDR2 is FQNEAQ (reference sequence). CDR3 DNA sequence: TGTTCCAGCAGCTCAAAGACTAGGCATACCTACAATGAGCAGTTCTTC. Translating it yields CSSSSKTRHTYNEQFF.

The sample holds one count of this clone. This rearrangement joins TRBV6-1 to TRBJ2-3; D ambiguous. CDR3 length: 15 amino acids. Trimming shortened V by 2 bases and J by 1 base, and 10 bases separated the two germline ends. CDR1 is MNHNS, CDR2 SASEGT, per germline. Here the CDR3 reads CASSELGSRTDTQYF. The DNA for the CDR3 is TGTGCCAGCAGTGAATTGGGCAGCCGCACAGATACGCAGTATTTT.

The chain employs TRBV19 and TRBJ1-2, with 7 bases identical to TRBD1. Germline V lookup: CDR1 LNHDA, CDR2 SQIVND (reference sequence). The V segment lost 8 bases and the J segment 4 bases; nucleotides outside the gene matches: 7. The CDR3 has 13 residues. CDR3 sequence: CASLGGWGYGYTF. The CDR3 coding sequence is TGTGCCAGTTTAGGGGGCTGGGGCTATGGCTACACCTTC.

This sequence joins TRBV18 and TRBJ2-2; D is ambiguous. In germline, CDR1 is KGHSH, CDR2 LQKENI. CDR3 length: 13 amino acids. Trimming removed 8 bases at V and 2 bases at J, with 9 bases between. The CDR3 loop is CASADSNTGELFF. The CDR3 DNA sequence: TGTGCCAGCGCCGACTCAAACACCGGGGAGCTGTTTTTT. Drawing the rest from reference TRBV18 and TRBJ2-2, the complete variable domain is NAGVMQNPRHLVRRRGQEARLRCSPMKGHSHVYWYRQLPEEGLKFMVYLQKENIIDESGMPKERFSAEFPKEGPSILRIQQVVRGDSAAYFCASADSNTGELFFGEGSRLTVL.

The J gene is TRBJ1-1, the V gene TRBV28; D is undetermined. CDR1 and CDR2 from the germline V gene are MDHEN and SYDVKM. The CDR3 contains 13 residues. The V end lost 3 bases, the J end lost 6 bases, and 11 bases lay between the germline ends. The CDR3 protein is CASSFVRVAEAFF. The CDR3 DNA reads TGTGCCAGCAGTTTCGTACGGGTGGCTGAAGCTTTCTTT. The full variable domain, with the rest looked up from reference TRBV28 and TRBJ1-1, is DVKVTQSSRYLVKRTGEKVFLECVQDMDHENMFWYRQDPGLGLRLIYFSYDVKMKEKGDIPEGYSVSREKKERFSLILESASTNQTSMYLCASSFVRVAEAFFGQGTRLTVV.

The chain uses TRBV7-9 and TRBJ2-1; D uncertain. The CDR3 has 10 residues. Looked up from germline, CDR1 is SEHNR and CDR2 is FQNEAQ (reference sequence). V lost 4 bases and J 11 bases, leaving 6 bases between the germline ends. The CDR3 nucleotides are TGTGCCAGCAGCTCTGAGAAGCAGTTCTTC. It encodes CASSSEKQFF.

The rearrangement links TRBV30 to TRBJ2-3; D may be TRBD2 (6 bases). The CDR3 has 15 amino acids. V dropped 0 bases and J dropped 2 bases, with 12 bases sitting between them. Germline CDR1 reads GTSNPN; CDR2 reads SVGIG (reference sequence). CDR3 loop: CAWSVPSDYTDTQYF. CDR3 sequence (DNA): TGTGCCTGGAGTGTACCCTCGGACTACACAGATACGCAGTATTTT.

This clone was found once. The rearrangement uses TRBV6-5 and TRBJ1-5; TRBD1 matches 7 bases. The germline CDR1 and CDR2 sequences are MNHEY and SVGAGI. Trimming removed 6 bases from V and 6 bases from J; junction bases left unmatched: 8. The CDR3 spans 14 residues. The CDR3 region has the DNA TGTGCCAGCAGCCTGTCAGGGGGGCTTCAGCCCCAGCATTTT. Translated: CASSLSGGLQPQHF.

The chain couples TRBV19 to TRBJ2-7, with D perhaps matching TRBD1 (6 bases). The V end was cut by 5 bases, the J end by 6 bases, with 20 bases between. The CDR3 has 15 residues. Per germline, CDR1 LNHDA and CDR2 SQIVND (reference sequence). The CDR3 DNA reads TGTGCCAGTAGTGCCGGGACACCTTCTTCCGGCGAGCAGTACTTC. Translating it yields CASSAGTPSSGEQYF.

The CDR3 loop reads CAIRDTGRETQYF. In nucleotides, the CDR3 is TGTGCCATCAGGGACACCGGACGGGAGACCCAGTACTTC. The chain employs TRBV10-3 and TRBJ2-5; a weak D match, TRBD1 (5 bases). CDR1 ENHRY and CDR2 SYGVKD come from the germline V gene. V gave up 6 bases and J gave up 5 bases, with 13 bases separating them. The CDR3 runs 13 residues.